This record covers a single T cell receptor beta chain. What it binds is unknown. The data derive from a study of T cells in localized non-small cell lung cancer. Profiling relied on immunoSEQ multiplex PCR, and the TCRdb table lists in-frame clones only, not all of them. The sample contains 60,000 or so clones, roughly 76% of which appear only once. Findings of the study overall: Density of T cells in blood, when higher, went with longer overall survival. Tumor samples were not multi-region, leaving intratumor heterogeneity unexcluded. The study found T cell clonality highest in uninvolved adjacent lung, above tumor. Median detection of top 100 tumor clones in adjacent lung was about 52 clones.

This CDR3 is built from 15 residues. This receptor was obtained from a man between 40 and 75 years old with stage II lung adenocarcinoma. The sample was PBMCs, taken before any cancer treatment. V usage is TRBV12-2 and J usage is TRBJ2-5; the D call TRBD1 from the table was never checked on the DNA. TRBV12-2 is a recognized pseudogene. The CDR3 DNA reads TGTGCAAGTCGCCCGGCAGGGGGCCCCCAAGAGACCCAGTACTTC. Residues: CASRPAGGPQETQYF.